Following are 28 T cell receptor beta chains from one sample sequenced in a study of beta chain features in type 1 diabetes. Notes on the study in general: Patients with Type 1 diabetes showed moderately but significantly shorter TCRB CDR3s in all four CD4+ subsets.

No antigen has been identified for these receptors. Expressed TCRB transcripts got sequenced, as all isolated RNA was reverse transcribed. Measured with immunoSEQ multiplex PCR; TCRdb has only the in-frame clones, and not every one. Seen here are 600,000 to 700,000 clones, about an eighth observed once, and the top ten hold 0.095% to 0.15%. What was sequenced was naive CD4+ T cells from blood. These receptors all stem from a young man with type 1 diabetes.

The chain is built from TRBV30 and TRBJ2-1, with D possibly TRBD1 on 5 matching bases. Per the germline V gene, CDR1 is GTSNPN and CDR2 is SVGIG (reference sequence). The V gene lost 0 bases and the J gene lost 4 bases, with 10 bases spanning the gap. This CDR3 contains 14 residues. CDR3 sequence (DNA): TGTGCCTGGAGTGTAGGGGCAGATTACAATGAGCAGTTCTTC. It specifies CAWSVGADYNEQFF. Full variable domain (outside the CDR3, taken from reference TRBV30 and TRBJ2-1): SQTIHQWPATLVQPVGSPLSLECTVEGTSNPNLYWYRQAAGRGLQLLFYSVGIGQISSEVPQNLSASRPQDRQFILSSKKLLLSDSGFYLCAWSVGADYNEQFFGPGTRLTVL.

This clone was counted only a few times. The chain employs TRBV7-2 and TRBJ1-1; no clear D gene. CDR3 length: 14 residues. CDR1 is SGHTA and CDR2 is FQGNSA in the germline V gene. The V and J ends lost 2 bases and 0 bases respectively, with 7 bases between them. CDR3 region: CASSLSQLNTEAFF. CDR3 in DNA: TGTGCCAGCAGCTTAAGCCAGCTGAACACTGAAGCTTTCTTT. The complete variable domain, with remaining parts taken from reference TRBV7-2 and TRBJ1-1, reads GAGVSQSPSNKVTEKGKDVELRCDPISGHTALYWYRQSLGQGLEFLIYFQGNSAPDKSGLPSDRFSAERTGGSVSTLTIQRTQQEDSAVYLCASSLSQLNTEAFFGQGTRLTVV.

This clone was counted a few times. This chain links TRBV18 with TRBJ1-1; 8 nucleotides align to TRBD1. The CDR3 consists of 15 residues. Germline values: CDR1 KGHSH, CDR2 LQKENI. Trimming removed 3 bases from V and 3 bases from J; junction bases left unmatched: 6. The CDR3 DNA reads TGTGCCAGCTCACCTCTACAGGGGGAGGACACTGAAGCTTTCTTT. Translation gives CASSPLQGEDTEAFF.

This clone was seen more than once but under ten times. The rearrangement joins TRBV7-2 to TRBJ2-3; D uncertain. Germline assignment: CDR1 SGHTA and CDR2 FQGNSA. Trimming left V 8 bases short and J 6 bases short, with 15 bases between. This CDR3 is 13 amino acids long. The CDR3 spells CASGTSVSDTQYF. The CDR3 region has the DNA TGTGCCAGCGGCACCAGTGTGAGCGATACGCAGTATTTT.

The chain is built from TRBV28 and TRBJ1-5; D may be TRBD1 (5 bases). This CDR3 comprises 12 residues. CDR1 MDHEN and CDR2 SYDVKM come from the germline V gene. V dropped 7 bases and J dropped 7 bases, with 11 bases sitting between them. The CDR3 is CASNLRGQPQHF. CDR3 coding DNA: TGTGCCAGCAATCTGCGGGGGCAGCCCCAGCATTTT.

CDR3 in amino acids: CASSLGDGDSYEQYF. The CDR3, as DNA: TGTGCCAGCAGCCTGGGCGACGGTGACTCCTACGAGCAGTACTTC. The V call is TRBV7-9, the J call TRBJ2-7; no firm D call. Deletions cut 5 bases from V and 0 bases from J, with 14 bases between. CDR1 is SEHNR and CDR2 is FQNEAQ in the germline V gene (reference sequence). This CDR3 contains 15 residues.

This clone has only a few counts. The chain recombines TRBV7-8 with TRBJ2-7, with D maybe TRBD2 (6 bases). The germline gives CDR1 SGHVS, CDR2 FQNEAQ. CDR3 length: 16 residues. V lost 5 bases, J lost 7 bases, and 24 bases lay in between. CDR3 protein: CASSGGIRDRGREQYF. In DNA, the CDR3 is TGTGCCAGCAGCGGCGGGATCCGCGACCGGGGCAGAGAGCAGTACTTC.

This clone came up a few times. The chain's CDR3 is CASSERGSSETQYF. The CDR3 DNA sequence: TGTGCCAGCAGCGAGAGAGGGAGTTCGGAGACCCAGTACTTC. The chain is built from TRBV9 and TRBJ2-5, with D possibly TRBD2 on 5 matching bases. Germline V gives CDR1 SGDLS, CDR2 YYNGEE. Trimming cost V 3 bases and J 5 bases, with 14 bases left between them. The CDR3 runs to 14 residues.

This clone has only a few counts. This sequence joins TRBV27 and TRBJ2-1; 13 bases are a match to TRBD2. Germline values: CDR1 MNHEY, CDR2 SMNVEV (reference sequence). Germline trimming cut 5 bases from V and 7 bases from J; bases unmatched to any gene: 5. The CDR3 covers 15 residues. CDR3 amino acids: CASSPRLAGGNEQFF. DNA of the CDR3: TGTGCCAGCAGTCCCAGACTAGCGGGGGGAAATGAGCAGTTCTTC.

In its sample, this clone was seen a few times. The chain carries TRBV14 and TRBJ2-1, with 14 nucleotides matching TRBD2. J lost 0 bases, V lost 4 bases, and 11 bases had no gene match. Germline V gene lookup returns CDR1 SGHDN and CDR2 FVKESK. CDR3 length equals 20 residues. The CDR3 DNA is TGTGCCAGCAGCCCCACCGGGACTAGCGGGGGCTTGGGCTCCTACAATGAGCAGTTCTTC. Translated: CASSPTGTSGGLGSYNEQFF.

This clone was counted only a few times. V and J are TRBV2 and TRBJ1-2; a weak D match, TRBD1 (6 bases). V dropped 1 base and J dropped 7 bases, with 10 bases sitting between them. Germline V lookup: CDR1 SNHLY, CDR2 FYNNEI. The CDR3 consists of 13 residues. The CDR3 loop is CASSEGAGAGYTF. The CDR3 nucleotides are TGTGCCAGCAGTGAAGGGGCAGGGGCTGGCTACACCTTC.

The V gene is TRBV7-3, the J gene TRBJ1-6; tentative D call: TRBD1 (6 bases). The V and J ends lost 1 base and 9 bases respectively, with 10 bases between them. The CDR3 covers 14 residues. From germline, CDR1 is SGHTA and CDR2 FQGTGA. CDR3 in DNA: TGTGCCAGCAGCTTAAGGGAACAGGGTTCACCCCTCCACTTT. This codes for CASSLREQGSPLHF.

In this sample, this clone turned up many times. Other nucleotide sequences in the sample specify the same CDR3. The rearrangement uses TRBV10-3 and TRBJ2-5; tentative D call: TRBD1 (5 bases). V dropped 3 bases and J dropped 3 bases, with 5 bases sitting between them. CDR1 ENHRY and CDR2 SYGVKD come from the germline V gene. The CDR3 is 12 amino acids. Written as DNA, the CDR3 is TGTGCCATCAGTGACAGGGAAGAGACCCAGTACTTC. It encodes CAISDREETQYF.

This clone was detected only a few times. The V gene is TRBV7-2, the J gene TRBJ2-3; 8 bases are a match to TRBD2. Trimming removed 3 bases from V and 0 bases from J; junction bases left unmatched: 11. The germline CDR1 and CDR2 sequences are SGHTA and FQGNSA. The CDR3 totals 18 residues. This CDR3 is CASSFMASGLYSTDTQYF. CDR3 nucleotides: TGTGCCAGCAGCTTCATGGCTAGCGGGCTTTATAGCACAGATACGCAGTATTTT. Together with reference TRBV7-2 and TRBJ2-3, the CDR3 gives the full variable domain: GAGVSQSPSNKVTEKGKDVELRCDPISGHTALYWYRQSLGQGLEFLIYFQGNSAPDKSGLPSDRFSAERTGGSVSTLTIQRTQQEDSAVYLCASSFMASGLYSTDTQYFGPGTRLTVL.

CDR3 bases: TGTGCCAGCTCACCGCCACAGGGTAAAGGCCCAGATACGCAGTATTTT. Protein: CASSPPQGKGPDTQYF. The chain is built from TRBV18 and TRBJ2-3; tentatively, D is TRBD1 (6 bases). From germline, CDR1 is KGHSH and CDR2 LQKENI. The V and J ends lost 3 bases and 4 bases respectively, with 17 bases between them. The CDR3 sequence is 16 residues long.

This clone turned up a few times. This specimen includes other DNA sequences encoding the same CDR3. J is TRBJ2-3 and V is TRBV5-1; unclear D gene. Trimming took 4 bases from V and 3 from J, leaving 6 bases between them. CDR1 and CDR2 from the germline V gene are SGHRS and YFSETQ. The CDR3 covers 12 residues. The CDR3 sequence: CASSRATDTQYF. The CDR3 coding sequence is TGCGCCAGCAGCCGGGCAACAGATACGCAGTATTTT.

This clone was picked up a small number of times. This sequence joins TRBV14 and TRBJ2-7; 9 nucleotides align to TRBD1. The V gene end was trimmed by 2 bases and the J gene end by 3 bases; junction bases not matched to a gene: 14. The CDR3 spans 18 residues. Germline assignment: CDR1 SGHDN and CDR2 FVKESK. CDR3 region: CASSQIPEFGQGYYEQYF. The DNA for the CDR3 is TGTGCCAGCAGCCAAATACCTGAGTTCGGACAGGGGTACTACGAGCAGTACTTC.

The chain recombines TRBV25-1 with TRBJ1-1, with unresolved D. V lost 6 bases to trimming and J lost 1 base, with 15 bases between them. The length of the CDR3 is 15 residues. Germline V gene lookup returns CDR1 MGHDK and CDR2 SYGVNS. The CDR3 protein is CASSASLGANTEAFF. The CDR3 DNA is TGTGCCAGCAGCGCTTCACTCGGAGCGAACACTGAAGCTTTCTTT.

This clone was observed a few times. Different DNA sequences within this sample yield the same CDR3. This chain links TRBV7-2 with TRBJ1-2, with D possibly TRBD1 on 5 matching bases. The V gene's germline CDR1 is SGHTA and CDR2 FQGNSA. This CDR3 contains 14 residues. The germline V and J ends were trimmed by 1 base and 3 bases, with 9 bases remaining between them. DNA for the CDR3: TGTGCCAGCAGCTTAGGAGGGGTGGACTATGGCTACACCTTC. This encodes CASSLGGVDYGYTF.

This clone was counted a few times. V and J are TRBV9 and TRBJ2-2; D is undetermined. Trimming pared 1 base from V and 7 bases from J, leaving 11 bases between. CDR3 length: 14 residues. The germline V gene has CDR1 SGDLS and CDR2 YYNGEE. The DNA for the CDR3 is TGTGCCAGCAGCGTAACCTTAGGGCGCGGGGAGCTGTTTTTT. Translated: CASSVTLGRGELFF. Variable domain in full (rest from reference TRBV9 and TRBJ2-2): DSGVTQTPKHLITATGQRVTLRCSPRSGDLSVYWYQQSLDQGLQFLIQYYNGEERAKGNILERFSAQQFPDLHSELNLSSLELGDSALYFCASSVTLGRGELFFGEGSRLTVL.

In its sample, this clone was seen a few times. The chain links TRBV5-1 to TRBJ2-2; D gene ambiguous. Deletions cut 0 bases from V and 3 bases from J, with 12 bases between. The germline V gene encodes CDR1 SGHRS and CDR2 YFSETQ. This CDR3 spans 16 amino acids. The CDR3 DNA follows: TGCGCCAGCAGCTTGGTCCCCGTTATCGACACCGGGGAGCTGTTTTTT. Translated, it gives CASSLVPVIDTGELFF.

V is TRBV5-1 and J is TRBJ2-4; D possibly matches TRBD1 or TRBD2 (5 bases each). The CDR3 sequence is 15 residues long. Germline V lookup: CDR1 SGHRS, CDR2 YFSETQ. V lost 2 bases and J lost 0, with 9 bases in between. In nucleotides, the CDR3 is TGCGCCAGCAGCTTTGGGGGAGCAGCCAAAAACATTCAGTACTTC. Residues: CASSFGGAAKNIQYF.

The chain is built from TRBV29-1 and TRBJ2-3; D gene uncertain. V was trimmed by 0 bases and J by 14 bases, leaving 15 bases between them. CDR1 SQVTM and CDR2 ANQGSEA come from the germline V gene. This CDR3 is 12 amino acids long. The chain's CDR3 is CSVEDDRLRPYF. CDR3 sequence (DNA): TGCAGCGTTGAAGATGATCGGCTCCGCCCGTATTTT.

CDR3 in amino acids: CASSAQGNEQFF. The CDR3 DNA is TGTGCCAGCAGCGCACAGGGAAATGAGCAGTTCTTC. The genes are TRBV9 and TRBJ2-1, with TRBD1 as a possible D gene (6 bases). Germline V lookup: CDR1 SGDLS, CDR2 YYNGEE. Trimming pared 3 bases from V and 7 bases from J, leaving 8 bases between. There are 12 residues in the CDR3.

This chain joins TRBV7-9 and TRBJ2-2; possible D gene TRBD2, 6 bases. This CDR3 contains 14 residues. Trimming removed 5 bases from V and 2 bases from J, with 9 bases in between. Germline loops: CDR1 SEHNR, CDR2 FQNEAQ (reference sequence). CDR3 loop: CASSKEGNTGELFF. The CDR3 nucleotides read TGTGCCAGCAGCAAGGAGGGAAACACCGGGGAGCTGTTTTTT. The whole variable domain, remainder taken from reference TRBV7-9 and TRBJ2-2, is DTGVSQNPRHKITKRGQNVTFRCDPISEHNRLYWYRQTLGQGPEFLTYFQNEAQLEKSRLLSDRFSAERPKGSFSTLEIQRTEQGDSAMYLCASSKEGNTGELFFGEGSRLTVL.

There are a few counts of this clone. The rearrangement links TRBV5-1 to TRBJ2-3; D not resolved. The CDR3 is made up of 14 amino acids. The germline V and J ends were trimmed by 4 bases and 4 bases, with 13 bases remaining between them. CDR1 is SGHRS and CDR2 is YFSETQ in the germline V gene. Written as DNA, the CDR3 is TGCGCCAGCAGCCCACAGAAAAATTCAGATACGCAGTATTTT. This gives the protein CASSPQKNSDTQYF.

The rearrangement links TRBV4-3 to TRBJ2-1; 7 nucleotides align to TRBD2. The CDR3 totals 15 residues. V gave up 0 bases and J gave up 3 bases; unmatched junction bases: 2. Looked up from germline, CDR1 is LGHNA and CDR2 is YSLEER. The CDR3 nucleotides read TGCGCCAGCAGCCAAGACGGGGGGTACTACAATGAGCAGTTCTTC. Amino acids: CASSQDGGYYNEQFF.

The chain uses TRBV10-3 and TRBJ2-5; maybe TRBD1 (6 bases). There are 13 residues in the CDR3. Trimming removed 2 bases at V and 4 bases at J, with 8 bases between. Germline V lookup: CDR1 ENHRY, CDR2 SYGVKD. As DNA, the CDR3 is TGTGCCATCAGTGAGGGGGGCAGAGAGACCCAGTACTTC. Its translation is CAISEGGRETQYF.